This T cell receptor beta chain stems from a study of response to subunit inactivated influenza vaccine. Using its own MiXCR run on the RT-PCR reads, TCRdb lists one record per CDR3 protein. The repertoire includes around 650,000 distinct CDR3 sequences, roughly 14% of them detected once, and 9.5% to 13% sits in the top ten. Germline CDR1 is MNHEY and CDR2 is SMNVEV (reference sequence). CDR3 length equals 14 residues. V was cut by 0 bases and J by 3 bases, with 9 bases left in between. The sample in question was PBMCs from blood, obtained 11 to 12 days after vaccination. This clonotype was obtained from a man aged 50 to 59 who received an inactivated influenza vaccine. This rearrangement joins TRBV27 to TRBJ2-7, with TRBD2 as a possible D gene (6 bases). CDR3 coding DNA: TGTGCCAGCAGTTTATCCGGGGGTGGCTACGAGCAGTACTTC. Translating it yields CASSLSGGGYEQYF.